These 7 T cell receptor beta chains were all obtained from the same sample, sequenced in a study of T cells in Graves' hyperthyroidism and ophthalmopathy. Authors of the study amplified TCR beta CDR3 regions from RNA transcripts. With the HTBI primer set, the TCR CDR3 went through a first round of RT-PCR. TCRdb redid the calling of the multiplex PCR reads with MiXCR, one entry per CDR3 protein. The table has 600,000 or so distinct CDR3 sequences, roughly 17% seen once; the top ten hold 3.5% to 4%. Sequenced: blood. These receptors were taken from a woman aged 25 to 39 with Graves' hyperthyroidism.

This clonotype was detected ten times or more. V gene TRBV28 combines with J gene TRBJ1-2; 11 bases map to TRBD1. This CDR3 spans 13 amino acids. V lost 8 bases, J lost 8 bases, and 7 bases stayed unmatched. Germline CDR1 reads MDHEN; CDR2 reads SYDVKM. CDR3 DNA: TGTGCCAGCCCTGGACAGGGGGCAGGGGGCTACACCTTC. Its translation is CASPGQGAGGYTF.

This clonotype occurred a few times. V is TRBV5-1 and J is TRBJ2-1, with 7 bases aligning to TRBD1. The J segment lost 2 bases and the V segment lost 2 bases, leaving 4 bases of the junction unmatched. The germline V gene encodes CDR1 SGHRS and CDR2 YFSETQ. The CDR3 totals 15 residues. The CDR3 loop is CASSFRDRAYNEQFF. DNA of the CDR3: TGCGCCAGCAGCTTCCGGGACAGAGCCTACAATGAGCAGTTCTTC.

This clonotype has ten or more counts. The chain carries TRBV27 and TRBJ2-5; D is uncertain. The germline V and J ends were trimmed by 5 bases and 3 bases, with 10 bases remaining between them. The CDR3 consists of 13 residues. CDR1 MNHEY and CDR2 SMNVEV come from the germline V gene (reference sequence). CDR3 nucleotide sequence: TGTGCCAGCAGTCCGGTTTACGAAGAGACCCAGTACTTC. Translated: CASSPVYEETQYF.

V usage is TRBV9 and J usage is TRBJ2-1; 10 bases fit TRBD2. This CDR3 is 18 amino acids long. Germline assignment: CDR1 SGDLS and CDR2 YYNGEE. V lost 0 bases, J lost 5 bases, and 11 bases stayed unmatched. The CDR3 reads CASSVDPRVAGGDNEQFF. CDR3 nucleotide sequence: TGTGCCAGCAGCGTAGACCCGAGGGTAGCGGGGGGAGACAATGAGCAGTTCTTC.

This clonotype was recorded many times. V gene TRBV27 combines with J gene TRBJ2-3, with D tentatively TRBD2 (6 bases). V was trimmed by 2 bases and J by 2 bases, leaving 8 bases between them. The CDR3 has 14 amino acids. Germline CDR1 and CDR2: MNHEY and SMNVEV (reference sequence). CDR3 in amino acids: CASSLASVTDTQYF. CDR3 DNA sequence: TGTGCCAGCAGTTTAGCTAGCGTCACAGATACGCAGTATTTT.

Here the CDR3 reads CASSLGKDYGYTF. The CDR3 DNA sequence: TGTGCCAGCAGCCTTGGGAAGGACTATGGCTACACCTTC. This sequence joins TRBV13 and TRBJ1-2; D is unclear. The CDR3 length is 13 residues. V was shortened by 5 bases and J by 3 bases, with 10 bases between the two germline ends. CDR1 PRHDT and CDR2 FYEKMQ come from the germline V gene (reference sequence). The whole variable domain, filled in from reference TRBV13 and TRBJ1-2, reads AAGVIQSPRHLIKEKRETATLKCYPIPRHDTVYWYQQGPGQDPQFLISFYEKMQSDKGSIPDRFSAQQFSDYHSELNMSSLELGDSALYFCASSLGKDYGYTFGSGTRLTVV.

The chain links TRBV20-1 to TRBJ2-1, with D perhaps matching TRBD1 (6 bases). V lost 5 bases and J 12 bases, leaving 23 bases between the germline ends. CDR1 DFQATT and CDR2 SNEGSKA come from the germline V gene (reference sequence). The CDR3 totals 14 residues. The CDR3, as DNA: TGCAGTGCTGGCCTTGGGGGCCCCGCGGATGGGCAGTTCTTC. It specifies CSAGLGGPADGQFF.